A selection of T cell receptor beta chains follows, all from one sample in a study of CD8+CD57+ T cells in acquired aplastic anemia. TCRdb re-called the reads through MiXCR, storing one row per CDR3 protein. The table has more than 150,000 distinct CDR3 sequences, approximately 50% seen once. The sequenced material came from sorted CD4+, CD8+, or CD8+CD57+ T cells (not recorded which) from PBMCs. These receptors were taken from a human donor with aplastic anemia. Each CDR3 is given with its conserved first and last residue. The D gene is left open where the match is weak. The size field is filled for only some rows; it gives once, few, many or a size class.

J,D,size,V,DNA,CDR3
TRBJ2-1,TRBD1,NA,TRBV10-2,TGCGCCAGCAGCGAACAGGGGCATGAGCAGTTCTTC,CASSEQGHEQFF
TRBJ2-3,NA,many,TRBV5-1,TGCGCCAGCAGCCAAGCTAGGGTCGTGGCAGATACGCAGTATTTT,CASSQARVVADTQYF
TRBJ2-5,TRBD2,many,TRBV6-5,TGTGCCAGCAGTTACGGGACTAGCGGGAGGTTAGAGACCCAGTACTTC,CASSYGTSGRLETQYF
TRBJ1-3,NA,NA,TRBV12-3/TRBV12-4,TGTGCCAGCAGGGACCGGACAGACAGAAACACCATATATTTT,CASRDRTDRNTIYF
TRBJ1-3,NA,many,TRBV7-2,TGTGCCAGCAGCCCGGGGCCGTCTAAGGGAAACACCATATATTTT,CASSPGPSKGNTIYF
TRBJ2-2,NA,NA,TRBV18,TGTGCCAGCTCGTCTCGGCGGGGCGGCCCCGGGGAGCTGTTTTTT,CASSSRRGGPGELFF
TRBJ2-3,TRBD2,NA,TRBV9,TGTGCCAGCAGCGCCGCAACAGCGGGGGGCACAGATACGCAGTATTTT,CASSAATAGGTDTQYF
TRBJ1-1,NA,NA,TRBV19,TGTGCCAGTAAAGCGCGGACTGAAGCTTTCTTT,CASKARTEAFF
TRBJ2-2,NA,NA,TRBV29-1,TGCAGCGTTGATACGGGGTCTGCCGGGGAGCTGTTTTTT,CSVDTGSAGELFF
TRBJ2-2,NA,few,TRBV24-1,TGTGCCACCAGTGATCGTTCGTCCGGGGAGCTGTTTTTT,CATSDRSSGELFF
TRBJ1-3,TRBD1,many,TRBV7-2,TGTGCCAGCAGCCCTTGGACAGGCCTATCCTCTGGAAACACCATATATTTT,CASSPWTGLSSGNTIYF
TRBJ1-6,NA,many,TRBV6-1,TGTGCCAGCAGTGACTTGGTTGGAGTGTGGAATTCACCCCTCCACTTT,CASSDLVGVWNSPLHF
TRBJ2-3,TRBD2,once,TRBV24-1,TGTGCCACCAGTGATTTAGCGGGAGGGCACGCAGATACGCAGTATTTT,CATSDLAGGHADTQYF
TRBJ1-6,NA,once,TRBV27,TGTGCCACCTCGGACTCGAGGAATTCACCCCTCCACTTT,CATSDSRNSPLHF
TRBJ2-5,TRBD2,few,TRBV3-1,TGTGCCAGCAGCATCGGGACTAGCGGGAGTCACCAAGAGACCCAGTACTTC,CASSIGTSGSHQETQYF
TRBJ2-1,NA,NA,TRBV13,TGTGCCAGCAGCAACATCCGGGGTAACAATGAGCAGTTCTTC,CASSNIRGNNEQFF
TRBJ1-6,NA,many,TRBV4-3,TGCGCCAGCAGCCAACTACCGGGTCAGTCCTATAATTCACCCCTCCACTTT,CASSQLPGQSYNSPLHF
TRBJ2-1,NA,NA,TRBV24-1,TGTGCCACCAGTACTCGGGGTTACAATGAGCAGTTCTTC,CATSTRGYNEQFF
TRBJ2-1,NA,NA,TRBV14,TGTGCCAGCAGCCAAGATGGGAGGTACAATGAGCAGTTCTTC,CASSQDGRYNEQFF
TRBJ2-5,NA,many,TRBV12-3/TRBV12-4,TGTGCCAGCAGCTTATCCGAGACCCAGTACTTC,CASSLSETQYF
TRBJ1-1,NA,many,TRBV5-4,TGTGCCAGCAGCTTGGCCCTACAGGGGAACACTGAAGCTTTCTTT,CASSLALQGNTEAFF
TRBJ1-6,NA,many,TRBV5-1,TGCGCCAGCAGCTTTACCGGGACACATAATTCACCCCTCCACTTT,CASSFTGTHNSPLHF
TRBJ1-2,NA,many,TRBV14,TGTGCCAGCAGCCAACGGCAGGGTGGTGGCTACACCTTC,CASSQRQGGGYTF
TRBJ1-2,NA,many,TRBV6-1,TGTGCCAGCAGAATAGGGTTCGGTTATGGCTACACCTTC,CASRIGFGYGYTF
TRBJ2-2,TRBD2,few,TRBV24-1,TGTGCCACCAGTGCGGGGGGCGGGGAGCTGTTTTTT,CATSAGGGELFF
TRBJ2-7,TRBD2,NA,TRBV29-1,TGCAGCGTTGGGGGAGGGGAGCAGTACTTC,CSVGGGEQYF
TRBJ1-1,NA,many,TRBV9,TGTGCCAGCCAAGGACCGAACACTGAAGCTTTCTTT,CASQGPNTEAFF
TRBJ2-1,TRBD2,NA,TRBV10-3,TGTGCCACCGGGGGGGGGTCGGCCTCCTACGAGCAGTTCTTC,CATGGGSASYEQFF
TRBJ1-2,TRBD1,NA,TRBV18,TGTGCCAGCTCAACACGTACAGGGGATGGCTACACCTTC,CASSTRTGDGYTF
TRBJ1-2,TRBD1,NA,TRBV19,TGTGCCAGTAGTGAACAGGGGGCCTGGCCTTATGGCTACACCTTC,CASSEQGAWPYGYTF
TRBJ2-7,NA,NA,TRBV7-8,TGTGCCAGCAGCTCCGCCTGGGCGTGGGAGCAGTACTTC,CASSSAWAWEQYF
TRBJ2-7,TRBD2,NA,TRBV7-8,TGTGCCAGCAGCTCAGGACTAGCGGGTTACGAGCAGTACTTC,CASSSGLAGYEQYF
TRBJ2-7,TRBD1,many,TRBV19,TGTGCCAGTAGTATAGCCAGGGGGTCACAAGGGGGGCAGTACTTC,CASSIARGSQGGQYF
TRBJ2-5,TRBD2,many,TRBV19,TGTGCCAGTGTAGCGGGAGGGCCGGACGAGACCCAGTACTTC,CASVAGGPDETQYF
TRBJ2-1,TRBD2,NA,TRBV25-1,TGTGCCAGCGGGCTGCTGGGGGGGTCCTACAATGAGCAGTTCTTC,CASGLLGGSYNEQFF
TRBJ1-6,NA,many,TRBV20-1,TGCAGTGCTAGAGTGACAGGTGCTCCTTATAATTCACCCCTCCACTTT,CSARVTGAPYNSPLHF
TRBJ2-7,NA,NA,TRBV10-1,TGCGCCAGCAGTGAGGGCAGATCGCGCGAGCAGTACTTC,CASSEGRSREQYF
TRBJ1-1,NA,once,TRBV7-7,TGTGCCAGCAGCATTAGCATGAACACTGAAGCTTTCTTT,CASSISMNTEAFF
TRBJ1-2,NA,NA,TRBV2,TGTGCCAGCAGTGAGTACTTGGGGACTAACTATGGCTACACCTTC,CASSEYLGTNYGYTF
TRBJ2-1,NA,NA,TRBV24-1,TGTGCCACCAGTGATGAGAGGGGGCAGTTCTTC,CATSDERGQFF
TRBJ2-3,TRBD2,many,TRBV15,TGTGCCACACGGCCCGGACTAGCGGATTTCACAGATACGCAGTATTTT,CATRPGLADFTDTQYF
TRBJ1-2,NA,many,TRBV20-1,TGCAGTGCTAGAGAAGGGAGGAACTATGGCTACACCTTC,CSAREGRNYGYTF
TRBJ1-2,NA,NA,TRBV15,TGTGCCACCAGGGAATCGGGGAGTGGGAACTATGGCTACACCTTC,CATRESGSGNYGYTF
TRBJ2-1,NA,NA,TRBV29-1,TGCAGCGTTGAGATCTACAATGAGCAGTTCTTC,CSVEIYNEQFF
TRBJ1-2,NA,NA,TRBV10-3,TGTGCCATCAGTGACGGACAGTCAAACTATGGCTACACCTTC,CAISDGQSNYGYTF
TRBJ1-6,NA,many,TRBV3-1,TGTGCCAGCAGACCCACAGGGTTAGGGTCACCCCTCCACTTT,CASRPTGLGSPLHF
TRBJ2-3,TRBD2,NA,TRBV20-1,TGCAGTGCCCCGACTAGCGGGGGGGAGAATACGCAGTATTTT,CSAPTSGGENTQYF
TRBJ2-1,TRBD2,NA,TRBV29-1,TGCAGCGTTGTTCCTAGCGGTTTCAATGAGCAGTTCTTC,CSVVPSGFNEQFF
TRBJ2-7,TRBD1,NA,TRBV15,TGTGCCACCAGCAAGTATGGACAGGGTGGTTACGAGCAGTACTTC,CATSKYGQGGYEQYF
TRBJ1-5,TRBD1,many,TRBV24-1,TGTGCCACCAGTGATAGGACAGGGAGTCAGCCCCAGCATTTT,CATSDRTGSQPQHF